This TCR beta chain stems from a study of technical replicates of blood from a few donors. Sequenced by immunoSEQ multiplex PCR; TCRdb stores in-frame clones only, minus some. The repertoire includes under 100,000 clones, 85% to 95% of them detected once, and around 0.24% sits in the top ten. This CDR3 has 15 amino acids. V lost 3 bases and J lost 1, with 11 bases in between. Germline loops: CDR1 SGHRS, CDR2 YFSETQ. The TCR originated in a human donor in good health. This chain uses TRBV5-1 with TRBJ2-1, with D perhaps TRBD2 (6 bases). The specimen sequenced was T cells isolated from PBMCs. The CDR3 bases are TGCGCCAGCAGCTCAATCGCGGGGTCCTACAATGAGCAGTTCTTC. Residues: CASSSIAGSYNEQFF. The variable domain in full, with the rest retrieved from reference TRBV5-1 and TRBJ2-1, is KAGVTQTPRYLIKTRGQQVTLSCSPISGHRSVSWYQQTPGQGLQFLFEYFSETQRNKGNFPGRFSGRQFSNSRSEMNVSTLELGDSALYLCASSSIAGSYNEQFFGPGTRLTVL.